The following is a TCR beta chain sequence with its context. The antigen remains undetermined. This specimen belongs to a study of shared clonotypes between healthy human individuals. Whole-study context: Every donor yielded three CD4 naive, three CD4 memory, two CD8 naive and one CD8 memory plate.

Naive CD8 populations comprised CD45RO-negative cells positively selected for CCR7, excluding terminally differentiated effector memory CD45RA+ cells. CDR3 length equals 14 residues. CDR1 is LNHDA, CDR2 SQIVND, per germline (reference sequence). Between the trimmed V and J ends, which lost 9 bases and 9 bases, there was a span of 21 bases. General study points: In the sorted subsets, rarefaction showed sequencing was incomplete despite large depth. Naive subsets usually exceeded memory subsets in estimated richness. The study sampled only blood, and tissue repertoires likely differ.

Some clones are missing from TCRdb's copy, which holds only in-frame ones; the method was immunoSEQ multiplex PCR. This table holds under 2,000,000 clones, around 96% found once. The genes are TRBV19 and TRBJ2-1; tentatively, D is TRBD1 or TRBD2 (5 bases each). The receptor's source is a man aged 18-30 years in good health. Sequences were obtained from naive CD8+ T cells sorted from blood. CDR3 residues: CASSRDLWVIEQFF. The CDR3 DNA is TGTGCCAGCAGCCGGGACCTCTGGGTGATTGAGCAGTTCTTC. Together with reference TRBV19 and TRBJ2-1, the CDR3 gives the full variable domain: DGGITQSPKYLFRKEGQNVTLSCEQNLNHDAMYWYRQDPGQGLRLIYYSQIVNDFQKGDIAEGYSVSREKKESFPLTVTSAQKNPTAFYLCASSRDLWVIEQFFGPGTRLTVL.